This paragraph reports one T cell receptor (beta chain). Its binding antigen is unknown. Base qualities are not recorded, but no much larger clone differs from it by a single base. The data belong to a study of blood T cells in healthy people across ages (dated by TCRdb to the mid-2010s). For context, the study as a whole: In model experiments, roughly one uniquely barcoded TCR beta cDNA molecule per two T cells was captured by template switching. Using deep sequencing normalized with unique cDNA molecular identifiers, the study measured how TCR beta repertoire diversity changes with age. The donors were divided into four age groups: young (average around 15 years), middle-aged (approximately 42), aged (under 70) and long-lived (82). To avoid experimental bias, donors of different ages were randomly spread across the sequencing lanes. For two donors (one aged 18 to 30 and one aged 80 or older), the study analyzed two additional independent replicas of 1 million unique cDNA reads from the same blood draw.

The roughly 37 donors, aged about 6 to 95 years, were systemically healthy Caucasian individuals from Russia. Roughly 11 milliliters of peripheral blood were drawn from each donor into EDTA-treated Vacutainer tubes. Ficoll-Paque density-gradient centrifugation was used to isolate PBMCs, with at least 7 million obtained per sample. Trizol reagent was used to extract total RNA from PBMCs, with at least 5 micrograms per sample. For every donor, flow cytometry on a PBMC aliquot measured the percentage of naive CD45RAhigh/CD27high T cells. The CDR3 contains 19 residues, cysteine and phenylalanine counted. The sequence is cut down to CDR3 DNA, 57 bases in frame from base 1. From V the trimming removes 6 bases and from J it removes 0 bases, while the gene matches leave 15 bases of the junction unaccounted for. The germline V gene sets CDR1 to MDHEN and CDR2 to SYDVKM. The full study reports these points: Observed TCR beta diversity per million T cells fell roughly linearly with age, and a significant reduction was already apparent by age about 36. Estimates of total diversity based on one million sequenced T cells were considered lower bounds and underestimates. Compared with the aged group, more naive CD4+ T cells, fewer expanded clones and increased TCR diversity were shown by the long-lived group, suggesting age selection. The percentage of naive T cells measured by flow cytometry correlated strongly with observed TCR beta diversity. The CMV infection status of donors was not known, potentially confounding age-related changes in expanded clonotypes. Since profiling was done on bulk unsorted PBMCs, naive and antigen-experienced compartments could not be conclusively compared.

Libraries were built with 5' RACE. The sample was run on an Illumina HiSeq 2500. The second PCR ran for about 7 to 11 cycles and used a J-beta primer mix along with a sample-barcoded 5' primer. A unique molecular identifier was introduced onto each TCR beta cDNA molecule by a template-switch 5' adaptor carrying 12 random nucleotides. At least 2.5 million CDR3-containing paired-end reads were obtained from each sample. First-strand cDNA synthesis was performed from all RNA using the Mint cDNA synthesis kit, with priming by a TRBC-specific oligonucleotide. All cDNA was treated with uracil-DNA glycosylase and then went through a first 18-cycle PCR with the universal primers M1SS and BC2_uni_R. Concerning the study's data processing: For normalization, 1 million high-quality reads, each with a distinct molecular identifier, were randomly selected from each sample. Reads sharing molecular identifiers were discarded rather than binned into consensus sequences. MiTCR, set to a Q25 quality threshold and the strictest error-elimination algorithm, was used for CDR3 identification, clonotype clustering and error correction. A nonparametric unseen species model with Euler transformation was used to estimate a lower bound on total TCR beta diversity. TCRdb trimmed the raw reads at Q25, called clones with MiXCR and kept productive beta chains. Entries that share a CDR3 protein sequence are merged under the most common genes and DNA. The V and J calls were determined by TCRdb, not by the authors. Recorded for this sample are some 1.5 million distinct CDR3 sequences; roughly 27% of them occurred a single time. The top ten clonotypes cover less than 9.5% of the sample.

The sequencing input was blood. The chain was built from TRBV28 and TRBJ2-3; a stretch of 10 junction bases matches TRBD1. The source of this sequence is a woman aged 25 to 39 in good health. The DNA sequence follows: TGTGCCAGCAGCCTCCGGGACAGGGGTATTAAGATAAGCACAGATACGCAGTATTTT. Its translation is CASSLRDRGIKISTDTQYF. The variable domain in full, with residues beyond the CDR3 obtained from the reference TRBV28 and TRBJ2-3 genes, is DVKVTQSSRYLVKRTGEKVFLECVQDMDHENMFWYRQDPGLGLRLIYFSYDVKMKEKGDIPEGYSVSREKKERFSLILESASTNQTSMYLCASSLRDRGIKISTDTQYFGPGTRLTVL.